These 3 T cell receptor beta chains were all obtained from the same sample, sequenced in a study of spatial heterogeneity in lung cancer. TCRdb passed the 5' RACE reads through MiXCR, listing each CDR3 protein once. In all, the sample yields about 100 distinct CDR3 sequences. Specified time point: sample taken at primary tumor resection. This sample comprised normal lung tissue next to the tumor, obtained at surgery. The receptors stem from a male donor with early-stage non-small cell lung cancer.

Comment on this clonotype: This beta chain is a stray read from a library made for alpha chains; its abundance is not meaningful. This rearrangement joins TRBV28 to TRBJ1-1; TRBD1 is a possible D gene (5 bases). CDR1 and CDR2 from the germline V gene are MDHEN and SYDVKM. The CDR3 has 13 amino acids. The V gene lost 3 bases and the J gene lost 5 bases, with 10 bases spanning the gap. CDR3 in amino acids: CASSLQGGTEAFF. CDR3 sequence (DNA): TGTGCCAGCAGTTTGCAGGGTGGTACTGAAGCTTTCTTT.

In regard to this clonotype: In a library made to pick up alpha chains, this beta chain is a stray read with a size that means little. This sequence joins TRBV4-3 and TRBJ2-2; D unclear. Trimming shortened V by 0 bases and J by 6 bases, and 2 bases separated the two germline ends. The CDR3 contains 12 residues. Germline lookup yields CDR1 LGHNA and CDR2 YSLEER. The CDR3 sequence is CASSQDAGELFF. The CDR3 coding sequence is TGCGCCAGCAGCCAAGATGCCGGGGAGCTGTTTTTT.

A word on this clonotype: This beta chain turned up in a library designed for alpha chains; as an off-target read, its abundance says little. The chain is built from TRBV20-1 and TRBJ1-1, with D hard to call. This CDR3 spans 14 amino acids. Germline loops: CDR1 DFQATT, CDR2 SNEGSKA (reference sequence). The germline V and J ends were trimmed by 5 bases and 4 bases, with 17 bases remaining between them. DNA of the CDR3: TGCAGTGCTGGATTCGGGTCCCGGGGCACTGAAGCTTTCTTT. Translation gives CSAGFGSRGTEAFF.